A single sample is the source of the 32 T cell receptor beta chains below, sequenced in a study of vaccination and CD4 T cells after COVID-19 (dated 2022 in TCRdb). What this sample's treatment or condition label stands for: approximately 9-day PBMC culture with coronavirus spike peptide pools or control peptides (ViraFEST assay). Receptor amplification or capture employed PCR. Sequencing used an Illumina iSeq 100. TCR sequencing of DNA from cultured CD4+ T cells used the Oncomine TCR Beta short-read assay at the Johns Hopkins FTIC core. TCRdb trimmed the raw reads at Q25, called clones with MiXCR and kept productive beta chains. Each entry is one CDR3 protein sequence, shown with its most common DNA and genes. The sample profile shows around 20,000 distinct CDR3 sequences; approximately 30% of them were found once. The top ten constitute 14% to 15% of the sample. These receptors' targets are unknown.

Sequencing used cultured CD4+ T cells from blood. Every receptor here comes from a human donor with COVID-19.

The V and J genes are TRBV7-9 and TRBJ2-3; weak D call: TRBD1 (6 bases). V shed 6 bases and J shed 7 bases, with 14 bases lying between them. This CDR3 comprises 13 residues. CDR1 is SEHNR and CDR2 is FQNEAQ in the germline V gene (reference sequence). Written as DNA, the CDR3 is TGTGCCAGCAGTCTCGACAGGAAAAATACGCAGTATTTT. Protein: CASSLDRKNTQYF.

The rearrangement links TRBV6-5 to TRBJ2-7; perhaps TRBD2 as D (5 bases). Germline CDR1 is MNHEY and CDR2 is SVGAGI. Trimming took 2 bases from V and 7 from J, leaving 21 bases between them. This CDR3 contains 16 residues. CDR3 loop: CASSYTRPGSSGEQYF. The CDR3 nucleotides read TGTGCCAGCAGTTACACCCGCCCTGGGAGCAGCGGAGAGCAGTACTTC.

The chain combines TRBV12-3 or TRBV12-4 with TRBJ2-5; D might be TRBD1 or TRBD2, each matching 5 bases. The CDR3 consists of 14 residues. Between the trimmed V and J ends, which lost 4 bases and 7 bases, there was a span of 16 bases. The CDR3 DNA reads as TGTGCCAGCAGTTCCGGGACGGACTTTGGGACCCAGTACTTC. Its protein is CASSSGTDFGTQYF.

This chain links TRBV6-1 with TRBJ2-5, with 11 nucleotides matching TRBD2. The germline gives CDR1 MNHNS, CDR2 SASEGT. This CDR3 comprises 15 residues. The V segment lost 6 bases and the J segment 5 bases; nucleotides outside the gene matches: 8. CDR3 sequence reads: CASRLSGGAGETQYF. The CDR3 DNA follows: TGTGCCAGCAGACTTAGCGGGGGGGCTGGGGAGACCCAGTACTTC.

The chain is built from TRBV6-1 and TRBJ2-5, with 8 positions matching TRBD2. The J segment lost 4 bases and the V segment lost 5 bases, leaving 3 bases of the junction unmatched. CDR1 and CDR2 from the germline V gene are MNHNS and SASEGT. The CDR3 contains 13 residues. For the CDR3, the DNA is TGTGCCAGCAGTAGCGGGGGCTCAGAGACCCAGTACTTC. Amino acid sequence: CASSSGGSETQYF.

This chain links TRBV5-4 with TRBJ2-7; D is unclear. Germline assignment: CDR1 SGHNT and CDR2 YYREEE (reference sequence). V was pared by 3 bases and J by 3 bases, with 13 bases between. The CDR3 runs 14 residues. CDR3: CASSSPTDRYEQYF. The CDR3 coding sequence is TGTGCCAGCAGCTCACCCACCGACCGCTACGAGCAGTACTTC.

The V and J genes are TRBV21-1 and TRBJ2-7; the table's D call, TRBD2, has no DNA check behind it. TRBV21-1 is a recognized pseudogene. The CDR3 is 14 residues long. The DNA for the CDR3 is TGTGCCAGCAGCTGTCTGGGTGGGCCGGGCGAGCAGTACTTC. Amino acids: CASSCLGGPGEQYF.

CDR3 nucleotide sequence: TGTGCCAGCAGTTTTCAGGGATTGAACACTGAAGCTTTCTTT. Amino acids: CASSFQGLNTEAFF. The chain couples TRBV12-3 or TRBV12-4 to TRBJ1-1; D may be TRBD1 (5 bases). Deletions cut 3 bases from V and 0 bases from J, with 8 bases between. This CDR3 has 14 amino acids.

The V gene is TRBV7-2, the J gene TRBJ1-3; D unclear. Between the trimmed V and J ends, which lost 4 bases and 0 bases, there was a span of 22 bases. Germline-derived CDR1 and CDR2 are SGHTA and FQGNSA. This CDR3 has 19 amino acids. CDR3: CASSSPGPAALFSGNTIYF. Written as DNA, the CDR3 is TGTGCCAGCAGCTCCCCCGGACCGGCTGCTCTCTTCTCTGGAAACACCATATATTTT.

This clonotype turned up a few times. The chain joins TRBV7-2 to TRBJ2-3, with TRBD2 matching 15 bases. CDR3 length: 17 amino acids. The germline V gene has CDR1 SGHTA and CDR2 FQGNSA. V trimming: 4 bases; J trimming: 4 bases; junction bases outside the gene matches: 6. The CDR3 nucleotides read TGTGCCAGCAGCTCACGGACTAGCGGGGGGGCCTCAGATACGCAGTATTTT. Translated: CASSSRTSGGASDTQYF.

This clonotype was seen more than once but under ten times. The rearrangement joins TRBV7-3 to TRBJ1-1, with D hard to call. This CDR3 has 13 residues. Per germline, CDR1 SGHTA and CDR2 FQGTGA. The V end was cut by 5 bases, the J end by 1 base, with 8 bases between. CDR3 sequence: CASSVAENTEAFF. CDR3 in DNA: TGTGCCAGCAGCGTAGCGGAGAACACTGAAGCTTTCTTT.

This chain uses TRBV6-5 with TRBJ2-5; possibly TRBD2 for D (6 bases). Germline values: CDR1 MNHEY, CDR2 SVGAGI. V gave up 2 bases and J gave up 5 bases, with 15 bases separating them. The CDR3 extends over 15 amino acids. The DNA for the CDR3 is TGTGCCAGCAGTTACCTTTTCGGGGGTTCGGAGACCCAGTACTTC. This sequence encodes CASSYLFGGSETQYF.

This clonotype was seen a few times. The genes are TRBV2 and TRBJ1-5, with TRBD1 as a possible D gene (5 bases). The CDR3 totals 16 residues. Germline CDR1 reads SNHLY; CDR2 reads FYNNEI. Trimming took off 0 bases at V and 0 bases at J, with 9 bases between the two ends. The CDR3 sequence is CASSEAAGYSNQPQHF. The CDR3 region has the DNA TGTGCCAGCAGTGAAGCTGCAGGGTATAGCAATCAGCCCCAGCATTTT.

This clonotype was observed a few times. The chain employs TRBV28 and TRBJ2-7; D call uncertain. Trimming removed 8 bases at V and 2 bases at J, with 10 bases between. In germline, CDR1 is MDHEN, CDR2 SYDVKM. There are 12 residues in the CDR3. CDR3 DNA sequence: TGTGCCAGCCGTGGCGGACCCTACGAGCAGTACTTC. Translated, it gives CASRGGPYEQYF.

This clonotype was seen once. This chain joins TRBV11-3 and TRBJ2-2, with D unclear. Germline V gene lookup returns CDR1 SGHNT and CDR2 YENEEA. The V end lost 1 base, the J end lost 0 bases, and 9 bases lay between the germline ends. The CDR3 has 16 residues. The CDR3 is CASSLGTGSNTGELFF. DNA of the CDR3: TGTGCCAGCAGCTTAGGCACTGGTTCGAACACCGGGGAGCTGTTTTTT.

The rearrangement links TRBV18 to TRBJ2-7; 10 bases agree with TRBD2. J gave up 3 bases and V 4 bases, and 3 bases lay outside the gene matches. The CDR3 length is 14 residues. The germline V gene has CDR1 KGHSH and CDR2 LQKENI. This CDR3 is CASSQASGGYEQYF. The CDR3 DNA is TGTGCCAGCTCACAAGCTAGCGGGGGCTACGAGCAGTACTTC.

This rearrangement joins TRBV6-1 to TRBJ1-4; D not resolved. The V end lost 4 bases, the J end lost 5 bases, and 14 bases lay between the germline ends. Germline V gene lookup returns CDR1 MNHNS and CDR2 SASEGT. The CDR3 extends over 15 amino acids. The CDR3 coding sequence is TGTGCCAGCAGTGGGACTCTTCTGGGGAATGAAAAACTGTTTTTT. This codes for CASSGTLLGNEKLFF.

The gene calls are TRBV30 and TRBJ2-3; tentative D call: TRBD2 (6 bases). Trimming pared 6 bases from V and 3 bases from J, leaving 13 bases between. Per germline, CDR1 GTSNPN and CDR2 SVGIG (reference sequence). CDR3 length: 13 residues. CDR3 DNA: TGTGCCTGCCTTTGGGGGGAGACAGATACGCAGTATTTT. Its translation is CACLWGETDTQYF.

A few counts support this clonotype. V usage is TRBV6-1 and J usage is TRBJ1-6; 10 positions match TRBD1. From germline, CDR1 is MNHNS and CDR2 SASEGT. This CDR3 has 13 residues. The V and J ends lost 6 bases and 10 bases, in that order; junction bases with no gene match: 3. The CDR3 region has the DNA TGTGCCAGCAGGCCGGGACAGGGGTCACCCCTCCACTTT. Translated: CASRPGQGSPLHF.

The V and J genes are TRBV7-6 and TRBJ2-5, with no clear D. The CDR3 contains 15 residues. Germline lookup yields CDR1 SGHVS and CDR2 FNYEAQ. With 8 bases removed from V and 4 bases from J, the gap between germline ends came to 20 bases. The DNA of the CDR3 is TGTGCCAGCGGCCCCCCGGGCCGTGTGGGAGAGACCCAGTACTTC. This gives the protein CASGPPGRVGETQYF.

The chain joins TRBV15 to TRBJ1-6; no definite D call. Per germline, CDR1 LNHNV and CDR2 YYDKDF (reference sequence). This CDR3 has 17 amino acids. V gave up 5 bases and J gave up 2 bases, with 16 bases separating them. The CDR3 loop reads CATSGTSGGTYNSPLHF. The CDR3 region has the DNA TGTGCCACCAGCGGTACCTCGGGTGGTACCTATAATTCACCCCTCCACTTT.

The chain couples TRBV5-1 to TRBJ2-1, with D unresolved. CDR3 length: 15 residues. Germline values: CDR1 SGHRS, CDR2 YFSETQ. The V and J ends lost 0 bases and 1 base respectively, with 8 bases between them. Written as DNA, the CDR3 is TGCGCCAGCAGCTTGGCCACAGATTCCTACAATGAGCAGTTCTTC. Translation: CASSLATDSYNEQFF. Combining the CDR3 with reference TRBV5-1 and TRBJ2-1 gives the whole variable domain KAGVTQTPRYLIKTRGQQVTLSCSPISGHRSVSWYQQTPGQGLQFLFEYFSETQRNKGNFPGRFSGRQFSNSRSEMNVSTLELGDSALYLCASSLATDSYNEQFFGPGTRLTVL.

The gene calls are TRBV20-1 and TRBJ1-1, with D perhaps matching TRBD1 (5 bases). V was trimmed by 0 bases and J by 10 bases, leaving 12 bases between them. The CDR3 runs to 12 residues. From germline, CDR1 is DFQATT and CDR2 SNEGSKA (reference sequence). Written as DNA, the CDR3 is TGCAGTGCTAGAGACTTATCTGGGGGAGCTTTCTTT. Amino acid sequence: CSARDLSGGAFF.

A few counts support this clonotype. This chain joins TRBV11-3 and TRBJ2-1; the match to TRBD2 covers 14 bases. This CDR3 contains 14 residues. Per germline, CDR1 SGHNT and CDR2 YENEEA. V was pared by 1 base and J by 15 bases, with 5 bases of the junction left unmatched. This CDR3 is CASSLGGTSGGRFF. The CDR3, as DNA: TGTGCCAGCAGCTTAGGGGGGACTAGCGGGGGAAGGTTCTTC.

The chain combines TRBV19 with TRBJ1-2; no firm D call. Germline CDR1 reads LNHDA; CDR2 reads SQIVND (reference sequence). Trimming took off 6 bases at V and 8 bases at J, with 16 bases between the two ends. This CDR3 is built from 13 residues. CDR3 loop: CASRYQRASGYTF. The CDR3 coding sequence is TGTGCCAGTAGATATCAGAGGGCGTCAGGCTACACCTTC.

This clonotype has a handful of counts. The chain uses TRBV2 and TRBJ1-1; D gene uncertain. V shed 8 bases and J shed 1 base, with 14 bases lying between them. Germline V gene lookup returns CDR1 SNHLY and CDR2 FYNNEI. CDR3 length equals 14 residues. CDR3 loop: CASEPSMGNTEAFF. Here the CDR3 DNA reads TGTGCCAGCGAACCGTCTATGGGGAACACTGAAGCTTTCTTT.

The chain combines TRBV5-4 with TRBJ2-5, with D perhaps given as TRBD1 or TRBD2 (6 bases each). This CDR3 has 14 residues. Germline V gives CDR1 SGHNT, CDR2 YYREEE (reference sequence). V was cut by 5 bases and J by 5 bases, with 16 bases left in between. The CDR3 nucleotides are TGTGCCAGCAGTGAGAGGGGGGTCGGGGAGACCCAGTACTTC. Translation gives CASSERGVGETQYF.

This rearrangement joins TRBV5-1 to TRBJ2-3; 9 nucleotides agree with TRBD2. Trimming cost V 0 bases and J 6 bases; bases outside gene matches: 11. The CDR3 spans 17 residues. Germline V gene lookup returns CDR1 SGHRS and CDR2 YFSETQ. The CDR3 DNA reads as TGCGCCAGCAGCTTGGCTGTTCGCGGGGGGGCAGGGGATACGCAGTATTTT. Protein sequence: CASSLAVRGGAGDTQYF.

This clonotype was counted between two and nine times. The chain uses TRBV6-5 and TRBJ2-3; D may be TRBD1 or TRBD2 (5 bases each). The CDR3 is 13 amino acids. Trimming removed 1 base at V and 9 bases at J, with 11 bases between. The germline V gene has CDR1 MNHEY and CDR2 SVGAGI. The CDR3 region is CASSYLSEGTQYF. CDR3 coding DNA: TGTGCCAGCAGTTACTTATCCGAGGGGACGCAGTATTTT.

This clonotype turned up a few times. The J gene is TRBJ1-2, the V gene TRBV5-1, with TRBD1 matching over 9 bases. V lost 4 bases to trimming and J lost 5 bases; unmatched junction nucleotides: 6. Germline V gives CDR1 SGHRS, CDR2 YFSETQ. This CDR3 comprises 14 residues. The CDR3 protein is CASSPGQGGYGYTF. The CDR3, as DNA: TGCGCCAGCAGCCCGGGACAGGGAGGGTATGGCTACACCTTC.

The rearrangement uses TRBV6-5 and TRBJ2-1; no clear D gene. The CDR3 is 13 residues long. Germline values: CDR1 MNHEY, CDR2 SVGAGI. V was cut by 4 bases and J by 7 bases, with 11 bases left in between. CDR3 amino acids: CASSFLPLNEQFF. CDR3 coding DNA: TGTGCCAGCAGTTTCCTCCCGCTTAATGAGCAGTTCTTC.

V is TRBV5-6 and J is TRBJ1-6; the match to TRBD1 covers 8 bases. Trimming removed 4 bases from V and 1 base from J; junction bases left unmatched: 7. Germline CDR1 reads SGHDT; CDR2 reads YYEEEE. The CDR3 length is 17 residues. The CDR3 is CASSRRQGTSYNSPLHF. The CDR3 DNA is TGTGCCAGCAGCCGCAGACAGGGGACGTCCTATAATTCACCCCTCCACTTT.